In this sample, the clone carrying this T cell receptor beta chain turned up a few times. The antigen remains undetermined. Trimming shortened V by 1 base and J by 4 bases, and 10 bases separated the two germline ends. The CDR3 consists of 14 residues. Germline lookup yields CDR1 LNHNV and CDR2 YYDKDF (reference sequence). Replicate PCRs run on unsorted PBMC used about 300 ng DNA, which was around 30,000 T cell genomes. Produced via immunoSEQ multiplex PCR; TCRdb's table is partial and in-frame only. The sample has approximately 460,000 clones; roughly three quarters are singletons. These data are taken from a study of shared clonotypes between healthy human individuals. Notes on the study in general: Genetic and exposure-history diversity was limited by the small donor number. The authors expected sequencing depth to affect clonotype sharing among donors.

The chain employs TRBV15 and TRBJ2-5; a weak D match, TRBD1 (5 bases). The material sequenced was PBMCs. This clonotype was obtained from a woman between 35 and 50 years old in good health. Some clones in this sample may be carry-over from other donors' samples. The CDR3 DNA sequence: TGTGCCACCAGCAGAGCGGCTAGGGGAGAGACCCAGTACTTC. This gives the protein CATSRAARGETQYF.